The 24 T cell receptor beta chains presented below share a single source sample, sequenced in a study of blood T cell repertoires in COVID-19. Assay used: immunoSEQ multiplex PCR; TCRdb lists only in-frame clones, some missing. The sample records 200,000 or so clones, about nine tenths being singletons. Sequences were obtained from peripheral blood. These receptors were collected from a man aged 45 to 65 with acute or convalescent COVID-19.

This clone was seen only once. The J gene is TRBJ2-5, the V gene TRBV4-2; D remains unclear. The V gene lost 1 base and the J gene lost 2 bases, with 11 bases spanning the gap. The V gene's germline CDR1 is LGHNA and CDR2 YNFKEQ. The CDR3 is 15 residues long. The CDR3 here is CASSQVNKPQETQYF. In DNA form, the CDR3 reads TGTGCCAGCAGCCAAGTTAACAAACCTCAAGAGACCCAGTACTTC.

As DNA, the CDR3 is TGTGCCAGCTCACCAATGGGACAGGGGTACGAGCAGTACTTC. Protein: CASSPMGQGYEQYF. The chain has TRBV18 and TRBJ2-7; 10 positions match TRBD1. The CDR3 has 14 amino acids. V trimming: 2 bases; J trimming: 4 bases; junction bases outside the gene matches: 2. Looked up from germline, CDR1 is KGHSH and CDR2 is LQKENI.

The V and J genes are TRBV20-1 and TRBJ1-2, with a weak D call TRBD1 (6 bases). Germline V gives CDR1 DFQATT, CDR2 SNEGSKA (reference sequence). The CDR3 spans 11 residues. V dropped 3 bases and J dropped 13 bases, with 15 bases sitting between them. This chain's CDR3 is CSARGGPGSTF. Here the CDR3 DNA reads TGCAGTGCTAGGGGGGGGCCCGGTTCCACCTTC.

The chain carries TRBV3-1 (or the pseudogene TRBV3-2) and TRBJ1-5; D remains ambiguous. V was cut by 0 bases and J by 0 bases, with 6 bases left in between. Germline CDR1 LGHDT, CDR2 YNNKEL (reference sequence). There are 15 residues in the CDR3. CDR3 residues: CASSQDVYSNQPQHF. The CDR3 DNA reads TGTGCCAGCAGCCAAGACGTGTATAGCAATCAGCCCCAGCATTTT.

This rearrangement joins TRBV5-1 to TRBJ1-1; 7 bases are a match to TRBD1. The CDR3 is 13 residues long. With 4 bases clipped from V and 3 bases from J, the junction kept 3 bases outside the gene matches. Germline CDR1 reads SGHRS; CDR2 reads YFSETQ. CDR3 region: CASSNRGDTEAFF. CDR3 coding DNA: TGCGCCAGCAGCAACAGGGGTGACACTGAAGCTTTCTTT.

The chain is built from TRBV5-4 and TRBJ2-5; 7 bases map to TRBD1. The CDR3 extends over 15 amino acids. V shed 0 bases, J shed 4 bases, and the junction held 6 bases outside the gene matches. Germline lookup yields CDR1 SGHNT and CDR2 YYREEE (reference sequence). CDR3 nucleotides: TGTGCCAGCAGCTTGGCGATCAGGACAGGAGAGACCCAGTACTTC. It encodes CASSLAIRTGETQYF.

The V and J genes are TRBV3-1 (or the pseudogene TRBV3-2) and TRBJ1-4; 9 bases line up with TRBD1. The CDR3 length is 16 residues. The J segment lost 1 base and the V segment lost 4 bases, leaving 4 bases of the junction unmatched. CDR1 is LGHDT, CDR2 YNNKEL, per germline (reference sequence). This CDR3 reads CASSLRDRETNEKLFF. For the CDR3, the DNA is TGTGCCAGCAGCCTCAGGGACAGGGAAACTAATGAAAAACTGTTTTTT.

J is TRBJ2-2 and V is TRBV7-3; 7 bases fit TRBD1. Unmatched junction bases numbered 9, after V lost 0 bases and J lost 2 bases. CDR1 and CDR2 from the germline V gene are SGHTA and FQGTGA. The CDR3 contains 18 residues. This CDR3 reads CASSLTVTGKINTGELFF. In nucleotides, the CDR3 is TGTGCCAGCAGCTTAACAGTGACAGGGAAAATTAACACCGGGGAGCTGTTTTTT.

The chain joins TRBV4-2 to TRBJ1-2; D is unclear. Germline V CDR1 and CDR2: LGHNA, YNFKEQ. CDR3 length equals 15 residues. Trimming pared 0 bases from V and 8 bases from J, leaving 16 bases between. Written as DNA, the CDR3 is TGTGCCAGCAGCCAAGAGTCCGGGAACACATACGGCTACACCTTC. It encodes CASSQESGNTYGYTF.

This chain connects TRBV5-1 to TRBJ2-1; TRBD2 matches at 9 bases. The CDR3 has 15 residues. Per germline, CDR1 SGHRS and CDR2 YFSETQ. V gave up 2 bases and J gave up 10 bases; unmatched junction bases: 10. The CDR3, as DNA: TGCGCCAGCAGCTTAGGACTAGCGAGGGTCAGCGAGCAGTTCTTC. Translating gives CASSLGLARVSEQFF.

The V call is TRBV7-3, the J call TRBJ2-2, with D possibly being TRBD1 (7 bases). The length of the CDR3 is 14 residues. The V end lost 6 bases, the J end lost 7 bases, and 15 bases lay between the germline ends. The germline V gene encodes CDR1 SGHTA and CDR2 FQGTGA. The CDR3 reads CASRSRGVDGELFF. The CDR3 bases are TGTGCCAGCAGATCCAGGGGGGTTGACGGGGAGCTGTTTTTT.

This clone was counted a single time. The chain is built from TRBV2 and TRBJ1-5; a possible D gene is TRBD1 (5 bases). There are 15 residues in the CDR3. The V gene's germline CDR1 is SNHLY and CDR2 FYNNEI. Deletions cut 1 base from V and 6 bases from J, with 13 bases between. In nucleotides, the CDR3 is TGTGCCAGCAGTGAAGGGGGGGTCCGGATTCAGCCCCAGCATTTT. Protein: CASSEGGVRIQPQHF.

V gene TRBV25-1 combines with J gene TRBJ1-2; D not resolved. This CDR3 is built from 14 residues. The germline V gene encodes CDR1 MGHDK and CDR2 SYGVNS. Trimming left V 0 bases short and J 0 bases short, with 5 bases between. CDR3 bases: TGTGCCAGCAGTGAATATTCGTCTAACTATGGCTACACCTTC. This codes for CASSEYSSNYGYTF.

The rearrangement uses TRBV10-1 and TRBJ1-2; weak D call: TRBD1 (6 bases). The CDR3 spans 13 residues. V lost 6 bases to trimming and J lost 2 bases, with 10 bases between them. Germline V CDR1 and CDR2: WNHNN, SYGVQD (reference sequence). CDR3 bases: TGCGCCAGCAGCCTTACAGGGAACTATGGCTACACCTTC. This gives the protein CASSLTGNYGYTF.

The chain links TRBV3-1 (or the pseudogene TRBV3-2) to TRBJ1-1, with D hard to call. V was cut by 4 bases and J by 0 bases, with 12 bases left in between. Germline CDR1 LGHDT, CDR2 YNNKEL (reference sequence). The CDR3 is made up of 15 amino acids. CDR3 loop: CASSLWGDMNTEAFF. CDR3 nucleotide sequence: TGTGCCAGCAGCCTGTGGGGAGACATGAACACTGAAGCTTTCTTT.

This chain links TRBV5-4 with TRBJ2-4, with TRBD1 identical over 10 bases. From germline, CDR1 is SGHNT and CDR2 YYREEE (reference sequence). The CDR3 length is 15 residues. V dropped 4 bases and J dropped 4; count of bases not matched to a gene: 5. The CDR3 protein is CASSTGQGGKNIQYF. The CDR3 DNA is TGTGCCAGCAGCACAGGACAGGGGGGAAAAAACATTCAGTACTTC.

V usage is TRBV6-5 and J usage is TRBJ1-2, with 9 positions matching TRBD1. Germline-derived CDR1 and CDR2 are MNHEY and SVGAGI. V was pared by 3 bases and J by 8 bases, with 7 bases of the junction left unmatched. This CDR3 is built from 14 residues. The CDR3 DNA reads as TGTGCCAGCAGTTATACAGGGGGCGTCGGGGGCTACACCTTC. Translated: CASSYTGGVGGYTF.

V is TRBV7-2 and J is TRBJ2-5, with 12 bases matching TRBD2. The length of the CDR3 is 16 residues. Germline assignment: CDR1 SGHTA and CDR2 FQGNSA. Trimming at V came to 5 bases and at J to 4 bases, leaving 8 bases not matched to a gene. DNA of the CDR3: TGTGCCAGCAGCCACCCTAGCGGGGGGGCGAGAGAGACCCAGTACTTC. This codes for CASSHPSGGARETQYF.

This clone appeared a few times. The chain's CDR3 is CASSLQGYEQYF. The CDR3 DNA reads TGCGCCAGCAGCTTACAGGGGTACGAGCAGTACTTC. This rearrangement joins TRBV5-1 to TRBJ2-7; 7 nucleotides agree with TRBD1. CDR1 and CDR2 from the germline V gene are SGHRS and YFSETQ. The CDR3 totals 12 residues. Trimming cost V 2 bases and J 4 bases; bases outside gene matches: 0.

V is TRBV19 and J is TRBJ1-6; perhaps TRBD1 as D (5 bases). Trimming left V 5 bases short and J 9 bases short, with 17 bases between. Germline V lookup: CDR1 LNHDA, CDR2 SQIVND (reference sequence). The CDR3 runs to 15 residues. CDR3 bases: TGTGCCAGTAGTCCCCTTGCAGGGTTAGGTTCACCCCTCCACTTT. Residues: CASSPLAGLGSPLHF.

The rearrangement joins TRBV19 to TRBJ1-6, with D possibly TRBD1 on 6 matching bases. V lost 5 bases to trimming and J lost 2 bases, with 13 bases between them. CDR1 is LNHDA and CDR2 is SQIVND in the germline V gene (reference sequence). This CDR3 region has 16 residues. CDR3 bases: TGTGCCAGTAGTTGGGGCCGGGACACCTATAATTCACCCCTCCACTTT. Translating it yields CASSWGRDTYNSPLHF.

This sequence joins TRBV6-5 and TRBJ1-2; tentative D call: TRBD1 (6 bases). The CDR3 extends over 15 amino acids. Germline loops: CDR1 MNHEY, CDR2 SVGAGI. Trimming left V 2 bases short and J 2 bases short, with 12 bases between. The CDR3 nucleotides read TGTGCCAGCAGTTACGGCAGGGGAGAAAACTATGGCTACACCTTC. This translates into CASSYGRGENYGYTF.

This rearrangement joins TRBV18 to TRBJ2-3, with TRBD2 identical over 8 bases. Germline-derived CDR1 and CDR2 are KGHSH and LQKENI. With V trimmed by 1 base and J by 7 bases, 7 bases remained unmatched. The CDR3 contains 15 residues. CDR3 sequence: CASSPQGLGQHTQYF. The DNA for the CDR3 is TGTGCCAGCTCACCACAGGGACTAGGGCAACATACGCAGTATTTT.

The chain joins TRBV5-1 to TRBJ1-4; unclear D gene. Germline CDR1 reads SGHRS; CDR2 reads YFSETQ. CDR3 length: 13 residues. V was pared by 4 bases and J by 10 bases, with 14 bases between. CDR3 DNA sequence: TGCGCCAGCAGCCCCGGATCTGCAGGAAAACTGTTTTTT. Translation gives CASSPGSAGKLFF.